This is a list of T cell receptor beta chains from one sample in a study of CD8+ T cells in alopecia areata. The assay was immunoSEQ multiplex PCR, and TCRdb's table has in-frame clones only and misses some. The sample has about 140,000 clones, about 54% seen once. The sample consisted of CD4+ T cells sorted from blood. The receptors here all came from a human donor in good health. Both conserved end residues are part of each CDR3. Each record gives: V gene, clone size, J gene, D gene, CDR3 DNA, CDR3 protein. D genes are given only for firm matches. Not every row has a clone size; where given, it reads once, few, many or a size class.

V gene: TRBV4-1
clone size: .
J gene: TRBJ2-5
D gene: .
CDR3 DNA: TGCGCCAGCAGCGATAAACAAAAAGGACGAGGAGAGACCCAGTACTTC
CDR3 protein: CASSDKQKGRGETQYF

V gene: TRBV5-1
clone size: .
J gene: TRBJ2-7
D gene: .
CDR3 DNA: TGCGCCAGCAGCTTAAATATGGGTAGCGACGAGCAGTACTTC
CDR3 protein: CASSLNMGSDEQYF

V gene: TRBV7-3
clone size: few
J gene: TRBJ2-1
D gene: .
CDR3 DNA: TGTGCCAGCAGCTTAGTGGCAGACTTATACAATGAGCAGTTCTTC
CDR3 protein: CASSLVADLYNEQFF

V gene: TRBV6-1
clone size: .
J gene: TRBJ2-5
D gene: TRBD2
CDR3 DNA: TGTGCCAGCCAGCGGGAATTATTTCAAGAGACCCAGTACTTC
CDR3 protein: CASQRELFQETQYF

V gene: TRBV11-2
clone size: few
J gene: TRBJ2-7
D gene: .
CDR3 DNA: TGTGCCAGCAGCTCTGGGTCCTACGAGCAGTACTTC
CDR3 protein: CASSSGSYEQYF

V gene: TRBV27
clone size: once
J gene: TRBJ1-1
D gene: .
CDR3 DNA: TGTGCCAGCAGTCCTCGGGTGGTGAACACTGAAGCTTTCTTT
CDR3 protein: CASSPRVVNTEAFF

V gene: TRBV29-1
clone size: few
J gene: TRBJ1-3
D gene: .
CDR3 DNA: TGCAGTGTCAGGTCCACAGGTGGAAACACCATATATTTT
CDR3 protein: CSVRSTGGNTIYF

V gene: TRBV29-1
clone size: .
J gene: TRBJ2-7
D gene: .
CDR3 DNA: TGCAGCGTTGAAGGGGGCGGGGAGCAGTACTTC
CDR3 protein: CSVEGGGEQYF

V gene: TRBV30
clone size: few
J gene: TRBJ1-2
D gene: TRBD1
CDR3 DNA: TGTGCCTGGAGTCGAAGACAGGGTTCCTATGGCTACACCTTC
CDR3 protein: CAWSRRQGSYGYTF

V gene: TRBV7-9
clone size: .
J gene: TRBJ1-2
D gene: .
CDR3 DNA: TGTGCCAGCAGCGAAAGGGGAAGCTCTGGCTACACCTTC
CDR3 protein: CASSERGSSGYTF

V gene: TRBV4-1
clone size: .
J gene: TRBJ2-5
D gene: TRBD1
CDR3 DNA: TGCGCCAGCAGCCTTGGGACAGGGGGCCCCAAGACCCAGTACTTC
CDR3 protein: CASSLGTGGPKTQYF

V gene: TRBV29-1
clone size: .
J gene: TRBJ1-2
D gene: .
CDR3 DNA: TGCAGCGTTGGGGGAGAGACCGGTGGACTGTCAGGCGGCTACACCTTC
CDR3 protein: CSVGGETGGLSGGYTF

V gene: TRBV27
clone size: .
J gene: TRBJ2-4
D gene: .
CDR3 DNA: TGTGCCAGCCGCGGCATAGCCAAAAACATTCAGTACTTC
CDR3 protein: CASRGIAKNIQYF

V gene: TRBV18
clone size: few
J gene: TRBJ2-5
D gene: .
CDR3 DNA: TGTGCCAGCTCACCTGTCAGACAAGAGACCCAGTACTTC
CDR3 protein: CASSPVRQETQYF

V gene: TRBV9
clone size: .
J gene: TRBJ2-3
D gene: .
CDR3 DNA: TGTGCCAGCAGCGTCCAGGGGAGCACAGATACGCAGTATTTT
CDR3 protein: CASSVQGSTDTQYF

V gene: TRBV14
clone size: .
J gene: TRBJ2-6
D gene: .
CDR3 DNA: TGTGCCAGCAGCCTGGTCAGGGCCAACGTCCTGACTTTC
CDR3 protein: CASSLVRANVLTF

V gene: TRBV7-2
clone size: .
J gene: TRBJ2-1
D gene: .
CDR3 DNA: TGTGCCAGCAGCAAGGAGCTCCTCTCCTACAATGAGCAGTTCTTC
CDR3 protein: CASSKELLSYNEQFF

V gene: TRBV2
clone size: .
J gene: TRBJ2-1
D gene: .
CDR3 DNA: TGTGCCAGCCGGGACCAGTCAATTGCCTACAATGAGCAGTTCTTC
CDR3 protein: CASRDQSIAYNEQFF

V gene: TRBV29-1
clone size: few
J gene: TRBJ1-4
D gene: .
CDR3 DNA: TGCAGCGTCCGAAGTCTATCGGGGGCGCCGGGGGAAAAACTGTTTTTT
CDR3 protein: CSVRSLSGAPGEKLFF

V gene: TRBV29-1
clone size: few
J gene: TRBJ1-4
D gene: .
CDR3 DNA: TGCAGCGTTGCTACCGGGTTTAATGAAAAACTGTTTTTT
CDR3 protein: CSVATGFNEKLFF

V gene: TRBV19
clone size: .
J gene: TRBJ2-7
D gene: TRBD2
CDR3 DNA: TGTGCCAGTAGTATACGGGAGGGGTCGACCTACGAGCAGTACTTC
CDR3 protein: CASSIREGSTYEQYF

V gene: TRBV4-2
clone size: .
J gene: TRBJ2-7
D gene: .
CDR3 DNA: TGTGCCAGCAGCCAATCGGCGGCCAACTCCTACGAGCAGTACTTC
CDR3 protein: CASSQSAANSYEQYF

V gene: TRBV29-1
clone size: .
J gene: TRBJ2-5
D gene: .
CDR3 DNA: TGCAGCGTTGTTGGTCAAGAGACCCAGTACTTC
CDR3 protein: CSVVGQETQYF

V gene: TRBV5-6
clone size: .
J gene: TRBJ2-7
D gene: .
CDR3 DNA: TGTGCCAGCAGCTTCGTGGGCCCCTACGAGCAGTACTTC
CDR3 protein: CASSFVGPYEQYF

V gene: TRBV29-1
clone size: .
J gene: TRBJ2-1
D gene: TRBD1
CDR3 DNA: TGCAGCGTGCCCGGACAGGGGGGGAATGAGCAGTTCTTC
CDR3 protein: CSVPGQGGNEQFF

V gene: TRBV30
clone size: few
J gene: TRBJ1-5
D gene: TRBD1
CDR3 DNA: TGTGCCTGGAGCCAGACAGGGAATCAGCCCCAGCATTTT
CDR3 protein: CAWSQTGNQPQHF

V gene: TRBV29-1
clone size: few
J gene: TRBJ2-2
D gene: .
CDR3 DNA: TGCAGCGTTGAAACAGGGCGCACCGGGGAGCTGTTTTTT
CDR3 protein: CSVETGRTGELFF

V gene: TRBV29-1
clone size: few
J gene: TRBJ1-1
D gene: .
CDR3 DNA: TGCAGCGCCTGGGAGAACACTGAAGCTTTCTTT
CDR3 protein: CSAWENTEAFF

V gene: TRBV30
clone size: .
J gene: TRBJ1-5
D gene: .
CDR3 DNA: TGTGCCTGGGGACCGGCCCTTAGCAATCAGCCCCAGCATTTT
CDR3 protein: CAWGPALSNQPQHF

V gene: TRBV6-6
clone size: .
J gene: TRBJ2-7
D gene: .
CDR3 DNA: TGTGCCAGCAGCTTCGGCCAACTCAGCGAGCAGTACTTC
CDR3 protein: CASSFGQLSEQYF

V gene: TRBV29-1
clone size: few
J gene: TRBJ2-6
D gene: .
CDR3 DNA: TGCAGCGTCAGAGGGCAGGTGATCGGGGGACCTGGGGCCAACGTCCTGACTTTC
CDR3 protein: CSVRGQVIGGPGANVLTF

V gene: TRBV2
clone size: once
J gene: TRBJ1-5
D gene: .
CDR3 DNA: TGTGCCAGCAGGCCATGGGCGGGTTCAGGTCAGCCCCAGCATTTT
CDR3 protein: CASRPWAGSGQPQHF

V gene: TRBV5-1
clone size: .
J gene: TRBJ2-4
D gene: TRBD2
CDR3 DNA: TGCGCCAGCAGCTTGGCTAGCGGCGCAAACATTCAGTACTTC
CDR3 protein: CASSLASGANIQYF

V gene: TRBV30
clone size: .
J gene: TRBJ2-7
D gene: .
CDR3 DNA: TGTGCCTGGAGTGCCTCGAGGTGGTACGAGCAGTACTTC
CDR3 protein: CAWSASRWYEQYF

V gene: TRBV10-2
clone size: .
J gene: TRBJ2-2
D gene: .
CDR3 DNA: TGCGCCAGCAGGGAAGATAACACCGGGGAGCTGTTTTTT
CDR3 protein: CASREDNTGELFF

V gene: TRBV30
clone size: once
J gene: TRBJ2-5
D gene: .
CDR3 DNA: TGTGCCTGGAGTGTACGCTTCCAAGAGACCCAGTACTTC
CDR3 protein: CAWSVRFQETQYF

V gene: TRBV6-5
clone size: .
J gene: TRBJ1-4
D gene: .
CDR3 DNA: TGTGCCAGCAGTCCTGGGGACATGGCTGAAAAACTGTTTTTT
CDR3 protein: CASSPGDMAEKLFF

V gene: TRBV2
clone size: .
J gene: TRBJ1-5
D gene: .
CDR3 DNA: TGTGCCAGCAGTGATAGGGGATACCAGAATCAGCCCCAGCATTTT
CDR3 protein: CASSDRGYQNQPQHF

V gene: TRBV30
clone size: .
J gene: TRBJ2-7
D gene: .
CDR3 DNA: TGTGCCTGGAGCCCTCGGTCGTGGAGGGGGAGCTCCTACGAGCAGTACTTC
CDR3 protein: CAWSPRSWRGSSYEQYF

V gene: TRBV5-1
clone size: .
J gene: TRBJ2-7
D gene: .
CDR3 DNA: TGCGCCAGCAGCTTTGCCCGCTCCTACGAGCAGTACTTC
CDR3 protein: CASSFARSYEQYF

V gene: TRBV25-1
clone size: once
J gene: TRBJ2-3
D gene: TRBD1
CDR3 DNA: TGTGCCAGCAGACAGGGGAATACAGATACGCAGTATTTT
CDR3 protein: CASRQGNTDTQYF

V gene: TRBV6-1
clone size: .
J gene: TRBJ2-6
D gene: .
CDR3 DNA: TGTGCCAGCAGTGATGAGGGCTCTGGGGCCAACGTCCTGACTTTC
CDR3 protein: CASSDEGSGANVLTF

V gene: TRBV5-6
clone size: .
J gene: TRBJ2-4
D gene: .
CDR3 DNA: TGTGCCAGCAGCTTGGTCAAGCACAGCCTAACGGGCAAAAACATTCAGTACTTC
CDR3 protein: CASSLVKHSLTGKNIQYF

V gene: TRBV2
clone size: .
J gene: TRBJ2-1
D gene: TRBD2
CDR3 DNA: TGTGCCAGCAGTCCGACTAGCGGCCCGAGGATCTTCTACAATGAGCAGTTCTTC
CDR3 protein: CASSPTSGPRIFYNEQFF

V gene: TRBV27
clone size: .
J gene: TRBJ2-3
D gene: .
CDR3 DNA: TGTGCCAGCAGTTCCCGTTCCCTCAAACGGATTACGCAGTATTTT
CDR3 protein: CASSSRSLKRITQYF

V gene: TRBV9
clone size: .
J gene: TRBJ2-5
D gene: TRBD1
CDR3 DNA: TGTGCCAGCAGCGCTAGACAGGGGTGGGACCAAGAGACCCAGTACTTC
CDR3 protein: CASSARQGWDQETQYF

V gene: TRBV15
clone size: .
J gene: TRBJ2-7
D gene: .
CDR3 DNA: TGTGCCACCAGCAGAGATCTCGGGTACTCCTACGAGCAGTACTTC
CDR3 protein: CATSRDLGYSYEQYF

V gene: TRBV19
clone size: .
J gene: TRBJ1-1
D gene: .
CDR3 DNA: TGTGCCAGTAGCCTTAGTCGGGGGAACACTGAAGCTTTCTTT
CDR3 protein: CASSLSRGNTEAFF

V gene: TRBV6-5
clone size: .
J gene: TRBJ2-7
D gene: .
CDR3 DNA: TGTGCCAGCAGTTACATAGAGAGCTCCTACGAGCAGTACTTC
CDR3 protein: CASSYIESSYEQYF

V gene: TRBV7-2
clone size: .
J gene: TRBJ2-3
D gene: TRBD2
CDR3 DNA: TGTGCCAGCAGCTTAGTTGCGGGGGGCACAGATACGCAGTATTTT
CDR3 protein: CASSLVAGGTDTQYF

V gene: TRBV5-1
clone size: .
J gene: TRBJ2-7
D gene: TRBD2
CDR3 DNA: TGCGCCAGCAGCTTGGACGCGGGACTAGCCAAACCCTACGAGCAGTACTTC
CDR3 protein: CASSLDAGLAKPYEQYF

V gene: TRBV2
clone size: .
J gene: TRBJ2-7
D gene: TRBD2
CDR3 DNA: TGTGCCAGCAGGAGCCTAGCGGGTAGCTCCTACGAGCAGTACTTC
CDR3 protein: CASRSLAGSSYEQYF